This T cell receptor beta chain was obtained from a study of T cell changes during pregnancy in multiple sclerosis. The method was immunoSEQ multiplex PCR; TCRdb's version includes in-frame clones alone and lacks a portion of them. The profile shows approximately 23,000 clones, just over 90% of them singletons. The junction had 3 bases not matched to a gene; V was cut back by 6 bases and J by 3 bases. The germline CDR1 and CDR2 sequences are KGHSH and LQKENI. The CDR3 extends over 14 amino acids. The TCR was taken from a female donor in good health, enrolled as a control in a pregnancy study. Sequenced material: CD4+ T cells from peripheral blood mononuclear cells, taken after pregnancy. This chain connects TRBV18 to TRBJ2-1; TRBD1 agrees at 9 bases. The chain's CDR3 is CASSGTGYYNEQFF. The DNA for the CDR3 is TGTGCCAGCTCGGGGACAGGGTACTACAATGAGCAGTTCTTC.